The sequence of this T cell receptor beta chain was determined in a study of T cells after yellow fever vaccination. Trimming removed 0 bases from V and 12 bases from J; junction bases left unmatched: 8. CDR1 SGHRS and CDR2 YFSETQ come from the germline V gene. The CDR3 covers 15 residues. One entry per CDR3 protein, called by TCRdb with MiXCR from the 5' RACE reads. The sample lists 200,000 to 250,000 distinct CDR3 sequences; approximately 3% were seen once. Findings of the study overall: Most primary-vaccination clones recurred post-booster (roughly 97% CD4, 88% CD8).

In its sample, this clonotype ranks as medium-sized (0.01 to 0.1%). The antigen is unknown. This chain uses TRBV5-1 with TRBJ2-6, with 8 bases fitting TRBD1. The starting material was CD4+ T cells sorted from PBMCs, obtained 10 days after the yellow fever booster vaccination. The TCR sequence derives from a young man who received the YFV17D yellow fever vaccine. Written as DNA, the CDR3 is TGCGCCAGCAGCTTGGAATGGACAGGGATGGGCGTCCTGACTTTC. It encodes CASSLEWTGMGVLTF.